This note documents a single T cell receptor (beta chain) sequence. Its antigen is not identified. Losses at the gene ends were 2 bases for V and 7 bases for J; bases not matched to a gene: 11. Germline V gene sequence: CDR1 KGHSH, CDR2 LQKENI. The CDR3 extends over 17 amino acids. The patients had locally advanced or metastatic urothelial carcinoma. Per-patient samples, pretreatment and on-treatment, numbered 1 to 8. These data belong to a study of PD-L1 blockade in urothelial cancer. Study context: Blood was analyzed 3 weeks (second dose) and 6 weeks after treatment start.

General study findings and limits: Below-median blood TCR clonality before treatment forecast better survival.

Some clones are missing from TCRdb's copy, which holds only in-frame ones; the method was immunoSEQ multiplex PCR. Of about 30,000 clones in the sample, 87% were seen once. J is TRBJ1-6 and V is TRBV18, with 7 positions matching TRBD1. The sample consisted of PBMCs, taken around atezolizumab (anti-PD-L1) treatment. The origin of this receptor is a middle-aged man with urothelial cancer. Here the CDR3 reads CASSPSYRGAFNSPLHF. The CDR3 coding sequence is TGTGCCAGCTCACCATCGTACAGGGGCGCATTCAATTCACCCCTCCACTTT.